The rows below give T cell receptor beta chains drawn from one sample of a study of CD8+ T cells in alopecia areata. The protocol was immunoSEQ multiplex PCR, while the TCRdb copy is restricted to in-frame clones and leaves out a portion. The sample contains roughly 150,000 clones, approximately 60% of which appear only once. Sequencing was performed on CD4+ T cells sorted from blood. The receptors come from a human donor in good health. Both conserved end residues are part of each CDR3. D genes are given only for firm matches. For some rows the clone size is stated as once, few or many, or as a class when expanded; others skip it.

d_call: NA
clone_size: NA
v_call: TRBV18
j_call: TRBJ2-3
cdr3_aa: CASSPYRTDTQYF
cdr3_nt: TGTGCCAGCTCACCTTACAGGACAGATACGCAGTATTTT

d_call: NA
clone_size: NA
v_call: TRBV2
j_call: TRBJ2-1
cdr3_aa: CASRPKLLSDEQFF
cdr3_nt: TGTGCCAGTAGACCCAAATTACTTTCTGATGAGCAGTTCTTC

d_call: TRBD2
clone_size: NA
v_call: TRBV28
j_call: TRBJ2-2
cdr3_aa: CASSPAGVVGELFF
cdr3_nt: TGTGCCAGCAGCCCAGCGGGAGTTGTCGGAGAGCTGTTTTTT

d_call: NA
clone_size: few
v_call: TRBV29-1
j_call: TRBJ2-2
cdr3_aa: CSVRGGGPTGELFF
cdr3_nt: TGCAGCGTGCGAGGGGGAGGGCCCACCGGGGAGCTGTTTTTT

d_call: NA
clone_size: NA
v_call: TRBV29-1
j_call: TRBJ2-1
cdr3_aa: CSGVGVEQFF
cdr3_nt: TGCAGCGGCGTTGGGGTGGAGCAGTTCTTC

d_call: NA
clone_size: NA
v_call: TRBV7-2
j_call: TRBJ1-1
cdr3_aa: CASSKPFRRTGTEAFF
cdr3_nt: TGTGCCAGCAGCAAACCTTTTCGACGTACAGGGACTGAAGCTTTCTTT

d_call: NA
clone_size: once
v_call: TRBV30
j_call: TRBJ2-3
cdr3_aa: CAWRPGHSTDTQYF
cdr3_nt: TGTGCCTGGAGACCAGGACACAGCACAGATACGCAGTATTTT

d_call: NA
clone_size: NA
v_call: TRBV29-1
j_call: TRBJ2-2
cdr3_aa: CSGGRSNTGELFF
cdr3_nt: TGCAGCGGTGGGAGATCGAACACCGGGGAGCTGTTTTTT

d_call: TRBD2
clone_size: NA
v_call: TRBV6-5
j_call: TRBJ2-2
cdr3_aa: CASSRTSGATGELFF
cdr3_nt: TGTGCCAGCAGCAGGACTAGTGGGGCCACCGGGGAGCTGTTTTTT

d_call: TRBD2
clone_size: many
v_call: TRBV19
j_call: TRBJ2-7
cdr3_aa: CASSIREGSTYEQYF
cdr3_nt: TGTGCCAGTAGTATACGGGAGGGGTCGACCTACGAGCAGTACTTC

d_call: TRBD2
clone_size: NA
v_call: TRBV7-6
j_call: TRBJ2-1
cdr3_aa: CASSLAGGRVYNEQFF
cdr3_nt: TGTGCCAGCAGCTTAGCGGGCGGGAGGGTTTACAATGAGCAGTTCTTC